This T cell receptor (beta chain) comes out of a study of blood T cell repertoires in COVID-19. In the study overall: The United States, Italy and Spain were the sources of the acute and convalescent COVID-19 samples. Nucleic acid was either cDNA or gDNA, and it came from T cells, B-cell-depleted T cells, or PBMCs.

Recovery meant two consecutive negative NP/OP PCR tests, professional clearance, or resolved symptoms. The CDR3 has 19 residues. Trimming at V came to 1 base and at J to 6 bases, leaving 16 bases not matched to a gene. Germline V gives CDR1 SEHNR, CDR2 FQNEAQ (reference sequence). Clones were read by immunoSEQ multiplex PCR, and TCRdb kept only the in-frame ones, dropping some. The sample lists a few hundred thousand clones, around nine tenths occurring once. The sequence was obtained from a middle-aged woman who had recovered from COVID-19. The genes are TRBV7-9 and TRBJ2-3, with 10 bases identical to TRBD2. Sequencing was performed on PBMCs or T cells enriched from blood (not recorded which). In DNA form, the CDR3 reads TGTGCCAGCAGCTTAGATCGTGGTCGGCGGGAGCGGGAGGGGGATACGCAGTATTTT. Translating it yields CASSLDRGRREREGDTQYF.